This T cell receptor beta chain was captured in a study of T cell repertoires in cytomegalovirus infection. TCRdb re-called the reads with MiXCR, one entry per CDR3 protein. The sample shows about 700,000 distinct CDR3 sequences, around a third of them seen only once. About this clonotype itself: The antigen remains unidentified.

Losses at the gene ends were 10 bases for V and 15 bases for J; bases not matched to a gene: 12. There are 11 residues in the CDR3. Germline V gene sequence: CDR1 SEHNR, CDR2 FQNEAQ (reference sequence). Sequences were derived from cultured PBMCs, sampled from culture after CMV antigen stimulation. The clonotype comes from a human donor in good health (CMV status not recorded). Some clones in this sample may be carry-over from other donors' samples. The chain recombines TRBV7-9 with TRBJ2-1; 7 bases are shared with TRBD1. CDR3 amino acids: CATKTGTERFF. In DNA, the CDR3 is TGTGCCACCAAGACCGGGACAGAACGGTTCTTC.